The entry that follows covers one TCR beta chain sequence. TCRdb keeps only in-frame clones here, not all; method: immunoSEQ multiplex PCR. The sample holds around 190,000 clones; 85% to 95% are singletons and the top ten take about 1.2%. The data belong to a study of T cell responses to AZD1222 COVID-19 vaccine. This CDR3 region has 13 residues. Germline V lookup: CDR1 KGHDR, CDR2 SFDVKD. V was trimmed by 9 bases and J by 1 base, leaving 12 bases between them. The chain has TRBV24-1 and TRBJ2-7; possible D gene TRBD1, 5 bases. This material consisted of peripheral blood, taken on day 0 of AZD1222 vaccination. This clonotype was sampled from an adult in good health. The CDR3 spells CATGTQGSYEQYF. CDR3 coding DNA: TGTGCCACCGGTACTCAGGGTTCCTACGAGCAGTACTTC.